The 22 T cell receptor beta chains listed next were all sequenced from one sample in a study of Graves' ophthalmopathy and Graves' hyperthyroidism. RNA transcripts were the template, and TCR beta CDR3 regions were amplified from them. First-round RT-PCR used HTBI primers; second-round multiplex PCR followed. A single record per CDR3 protein comes from TCRdb applying MiXCR to the multiplex PCR reads. The table records approximately 700,000 distinct CDR3 sequences, roughly two fifths of them present only once. The sequenced sample was peripheral blood. All receptors derive from an adult man with Graves' ophthalmopathy.

J is TRBJ1-4 and V is TRBV29-1, with TRBD1 matching 8 bases. This CDR3 is 16 amino acids long. The trim removed 8 bases at V and 2 bases at J, leaving 13 bases unmatched. Germline values: CDR1 SQVTM, CDR2 ANQGSEA. The CDR3 region is CSSGGQGVTTNEKLFF. For the CDR3, the DNA is TGCAGCAGTGGAGGACAGGGCGTGACGACTAATGAAAAACTGTTTTTT.

The V call is TRBV24-1, the J call TRBJ1-2, with a weak D call TRBD1 (5 bases). This CDR3 contains 16 residues. V lost 3 bases, J lost 8 bases, and 21 bases lay in between. CDR1 KGHDR and CDR2 SFDVKD come from the germline V gene. Here the CDR3 DNA reads TGTGCCACCAGTGATGACCGGGACGGGGACTCCTACGGCTACACCTTC. Amino acids: CATSDDRDGDSYGYTF.

This clonotype showed up just once. The chain couples TRBV29-1 to TRBJ2-2; D might be TRBD1 (5 bases). Trimming took off 8 bases at V and 3 bases at J, with 10 bases between the two ends. Germline V lookup: CDR1 SQVTM, CDR2 ANQGSEA. The CDR3 loop spans 12 amino acids. CDR3 sequence reads: CSSSRDTGELFF. The CDR3 DNA reads TGCAGCTCCTCCAGGGACACCGGGGAGCTGTTTTTT.

In its sample, this clonotype was seen many times. The chain employs TRBV9 and TRBJ1-1, with D perhaps matching TRBD1 (5 bases). Germline V CDR1 and CDR2: SGDLS, YYNGEE. The CDR3 totals 14 residues. V was cut by 0 bases and J by 7 bases, with 13 bases left in between. This CDR3 reads CASSVGPPGGEAFF. The CDR3 DNA reads as TGTGCCAGCAGCGTAGGGCCGCCTGGGGGTGAAGCTTTCTTT. Looking up the rest from reference TRBV9 and TRBJ1-1 gives the full variable domain: DSGVTQTPKHLITATGQRVTLRCSPRSGDLSVYWYQQSLDQGLQFLIQYYNGEERAKGNILERFSAQQFPDLHSELNLSSLELGDSALYFCASSVGPPGGEAFFGQGTRLTVV.

The table lists this clonotype with many counts. The chain is built from TRBV7-9 and TRBJ1-2; D gene ambiguous. The CDR3 consists of 15 residues. V dropped 5 bases and J dropped 2 bases, with 15 bases sitting between them. Looked up from germline, CDR1 is SEHNR and CDR2 is FQNEAQ (reference sequence). The CDR3 here is CASSQPGVANYGYTF. CDR3 bases: TGTGCCAGCAGCCAACCCGGGGTAGCGAACTATGGCTACACCTTC.

This clonotype showed up just a few times. The chain carries TRBV10-3 and TRBJ1-4, with a weak D call TRBD1 (5 bases). Germline-derived CDR1 and CDR2 are ENHRY and SYGVKD. The V and J ends lost 2 bases and 7 bases respectively, with 11 bases between them. There are 14 residues in the CDR3. CDR3 coding DNA: TGTGCCATCAGTGAGACAGGAGGCACTGAAAAACTGTTTTTT. Its protein product is CAISETGGTEKLFF.

The J gene is TRBJ1-5, the V gene TRBV6-2 or TRBV6-3, with D possibly being TRBD1 (5 bases). The V gene's germline CDR1 is MNHEY and CDR2 SVGEGT. This CDR3 is built from 14 residues. With 2 bases removed from V and 3 bases from J, the gap between germline ends came to 8 bases. CDR3 nucleotide sequence: TGTGCCAGCAGTTACGGGGCTGTCAATCAGCCCCAGCATTTT. Translated, it gives CASSYGAVNQPQHF.

This chain links TRBV25-1 with TRBJ1-2, with 7 positions matching TRBD1. CDR1 is MGHDK, CDR2 SYGVNS, per germline. V trimming: 7 bases; J trimming: 4 bases; junction bases outside the gene matches: 3. The CDR3 runs to 12 residues. CDR3 in amino acids: CASNRGGYGYTF. CDR3 coding DNA: TGTGCCAGCAACAGGGGAGGCTATGGCTACACCTTC.

This clonotype was seen more than once but under ten times. The J gene is TRBJ2-7, the V gene TRBV12-5; D is unresolved. This CDR3 contains 14 residues. Trimming shortened V by 1 base and J by 1 base, and 8 bases separated the two germline ends. From germline, CDR1 is LGHNT and CDR2 FRNRAP. For the CDR3, the DNA is TGTGCTAGTGGTTTGGAGGGCCTTTCCTACGAGCAGTACTTC. Translated, it gives CASGLEGLSYEQYF.

The chain joins TRBV14 to TRBJ1-6, with unresolved D. Trimming cost V 1 base and J 7 bases, with 17 bases left between them. This CDR3 has 17 amino acids. The germline CDR1 and CDR2 sequences are SGHDN and FVKESK. CDR3 residues: CASSQVSEGKLNSPLHF. The CDR3 DNA reads as TGTGCCAGCAGCCAAGTCTCTGAAGGAAAACTCAATTCACCCCTCCACTTT. Supplemented by reference TRBV14 and TRBJ1-6, the full variable domain reads EAGVTQFPSHSVIEKGQTVTLRCDPISGHDNLYWYRRVMGKEIKFLLHFVKESKQDESGMPNNRFLAERTGGTYSTLKVQPAELEDSGVYFCASSQVSEGKLNSPLHFGNGTRLTVT.

There are many counts of this clonotype. V is TRBV7-8 and J is TRBJ1-6, with D unclear. Germline V gene lookup returns CDR1 SGHVS and CDR2 FQNEAQ. The CDR3 runs to 13 residues. Deletions cut 4 bases from V and 4 bases from J, with 5 bases between. The CDR3 DNA sequence: TGTGCCAGCAGCTCGATGTATAATTCACCCCTCCACTTT. It codes for CASSSMYNSPLHF.

This clonotype was seen at least ten times. CDR3 sequence (DNA): TGTGCCAGCATGGACGTACGGGAAAAACTGTTTTTT. The encoded protein is CASMDVREKLFF. The chain joins TRBV2 to TRBJ1-4; D is uncertain. The CDR3 is 12 amino acids. The V end lost 7 bases, the J end lost 8 bases, and 11 bases lay between the germline ends. Germline lookup yields CDR1 SNHLY and CDR2 FYNNEI.

This clonotype has more than one count but fewer than ten. The chain combines TRBV28 with TRBJ2-5; D call uncertain. V was trimmed by 8 bases and J by 1 base, leaving 8 bases between them. CDR1 is MDHEN and CDR2 is SYDVKM in the germline V gene. The length of the CDR3 is 12 residues. The CDR3 protein is CASYKPQETQYF. In DNA form, the CDR3 reads TGTGCCAGCTACAAGCCCCAAGAGACCCAGTACTTC.

This clonotype was detected ten times or more. V gene TRBV7-3 combines with J gene TRBJ2-2, with a weak D call TRBD1 (5 bases). The germline CDR1 and CDR2 sequences are SGHTA and FQGTGA. The CDR3 is 12 residues long. CDR3 sequence (DNA): TGTGCTACCGGACACCTCACCGGGGAGCTGTTTTTT. Amino acid sequence: CATGHLTGELFF.

This clonotype has only a few counts. The chain employs TRBV30 and TRBJ1-2, with D possibly matching TRBD1 (6 bases). With 3 bases removed from V and 7 bases from J, the gap between germline ends came to 21 bases. This CDR3 has 15 amino acids. Germline CDR1 GTSNPN, CDR2 SVGIG (reference sequence). CDR3 loop: CAWRDRPRGIPGYTF. In DNA, the CDR3 is TGTGCCTGGAGAGACAGGCCAAGGGGGATCCCTGGCTACACCTTC.

This chain joins TRBV6-5 and TRBJ1-5, with D possibly matching TRBD1 (5 bases). Trimming cost V 1 base and J 5 bases, with 9 bases left between them. The CDR3 length is 14 residues. Looked up from germline, CDR1 is MNHEY and CDR2 is SVGAGI. CDR3 protein: CASSYYAGHQPQHF. The CDR3 DNA follows: TGTGCCAGCAGTTACTACGCAGGGCATCAGCCCCAGCATTTT.

This clonotype came up many times. This sequence joins TRBV2 and TRBJ1-5; 7 bases line up with TRBD1. The CDR3 has 14 amino acids. V lost 5 bases to trimming and J lost 4 bases; unmatched junction nucleotides: 5. Germline V gene lookup returns CDR1 SNHLY and CDR2 FYNNEI. DNA of the CDR3: TGTGCCAGCAGTATCCAGGGGGTGAATCAGCCCCAGCATTTT. Protein: CASSIQGVNQPQHF.

At least ten counts were recorded for this clonotype. The gene calls are TRBV24-1 and TRBJ1-4; perhaps TRBD1 as D (5 bases). V was clipped by 0 bases and J by 14 bases, with 21 bases between them. The CDR3 has 16 residues. Germline V lookup: CDR1 KGHDR, CDR2 SFDVKD. CDR3 loop: CATSDLFRLQGVCLFF. DNA of the CDR3: TGTGCCACCAGTGATTTGTTCCGACTTCAAGGGGTTTGTCTGTTTTTT.

This clonotype has at least ten counts. V usage is TRBV11-2 and J usage is TRBJ2-7; TRBD1 aligns across 7 bases. CDR1 is SGHAT and CDR2 is FQNNGV in the germline V gene. The CDR3 has 13 residues. The trim removed 4 bases at V and 7 bases at J, leaving 7 bases unmatched. This CDR3 is CASSSQGTGEQYF. The CDR3 coding sequence is TGTGCCAGCAGCTCACAGGGGACGGGTGAGCAGTACTTC. The whole variable domain, filled in from reference TRBV11-2 and TRBJ2-7, reads EAGVAQSPRYKIIEKRQSVAFWCNPISGHATLYWYQQILGQGPKLLIQFQNNGVVDDSQLPKDRFSAERLKGVDSTLKIQPAKLEDSAVYLCASSSQGTGEQYFGPGTRLTVT.

With regard to this clonotype: Possible read error: a much larger clone is one base away. J is TRBJ2-5 and V is TRBV7-9; D ambiguous. CDR1 and CDR2 (germline): SEHNR, FQNEAQ (reference sequence). The CDR3 covers 17 residues. Trimming took off 2 bases at V and 0 bases at J, with 16 bases between the two ends. The CDR3: CASSLFPPTTYQETQYF. The CDR3 nucleotides read TGTGCCAGCAGCTTATTCCCCCCGACCACGTACCAAGAGACCCAGTACTTC.

Comment on this clonotype: This may stem from a read error, because a much larger clone lies one nucleotide away. V gene TRBV5-1 combines with J gene TRBJ2-6; 8 nucleotides line up with TRBD1. CDR3 length: 17 amino acids. Germline loops: CDR1 SGHRS, CDR2 YFSETQ. The V segment lost 4 bases and the J segment 0 bases; nucleotides outside the gene matches: 6. The CDR3 loop is CASSIGGQASGANVLTF. The CDR3 coding sequence is TGCGCCAGCAGCATTGGGGGACAGGCCTCTGGGGCCAACGTCCTGACTTTC.

This clonotype was seen repeatedly, ten times or more. V usage is TRBV24-1 and J usage is TRBJ1-2; D possibly corresponds to TRBD1 (5 bases). V was cut by 4 bases and J by 8 bases, with 13 bases left in between. The CDR3 has 13 amino acids. Germline loops: CDR1 KGHDR, CDR2 SFDVKD. The CDR3 spells CATSEKPQGGYTF. The CDR3 coding sequence is TGTGCCACCAGTGAAAAGCCCCAGGGAGGCTACACCTTC.